The 7 T cell receptor beta chains listed next were all sequenced from one sample in a study of T cells in Graves' hyperthyroidism and ophthalmopathy. Amplification targeted TCR beta CDR3 regions from RNA transcripts. A set of HTBI primers served as the primers for a first-round RT-PCR of the TCR CDR3. TCRdb re-analysed the multiplex PCR reads in MiXCR, keeping a single row per CDR3 protein. The sample consists of approximately 600,000 distinct CDR3 sequences, roughly 14% of them appearing once. Sequencing input: blood. These TCRs come from a woman between 35 and 50 years old with Graves' ophthalmopathy.

This clonotype has only a few counts. The V call is TRBV10-3, the J call TRBJ1-2, with TRBD1 identical over 9 bases. This CDR3 has 15 residues. J gave up 3 bases and V 10 bases, and 12 bases lay outside the gene matches. The V gene's germline CDR1 is ENHRY and CDR2 SYGVKD. The CDR3: CATYTTDRGDYGYTF. CDR3 nucleotide sequence: TGTGCCACCTATACCACTGACAGGGGGGACTATGGCTACACCTTC.

This clonotype occurred many times. For the CDR3, the DNA is TGTGCCAGCAGCCACCCTGGCAGGCGAGAGACCCAGTACTTC. Translating it yields CASSHPGRRETQYF. J is TRBJ2-5 and V is TRBV6-2 or TRBV6-3; no reliable D call. Germline loops: CDR1 MNHEY, CDR2 SVGEGT. The V and J ends lost 6 bases and 4 bases respectively, with 15 bases between them. The CDR3 has 14 amino acids.

This clonotype was recorded many times. V and J are TRBV19 and TRBJ1-1; D is ambiguous. The V end was cut by 5 bases, the J end by 3 bases, with 16 bases between. The length of the CDR3 is 15 residues. Germline V gene lookup returns CDR1 LNHDA and CDR2 SQIVND (reference sequence). In DNA form, the CDR3 reads TGTGCCAGTAGTGTTGCGGCCGATCAGGACACTGAAGCTTTCTTT. Protein sequence: CASSVAADQDTEAFF.

The CDR3 DNA reads as TGTGCCTGGAGTGTATCCCCCGAGCAGTACTTC. It translates to CAWSVSPEQYF. V gene TRBV30 combines with J gene TRBJ2-7; D is unclear. In germline, CDR1 is GTSNPN, CDR2 SVGIG (reference sequence). Trimming left V 0 bases short and J 6 bases short, with 6 bases between. The CDR3 totals 11 residues. Variable domain in full (rest from reference TRBV30 and TRBJ2-7): SQTIHQWPATLVQPVGSPLSLECTVEGTSNPNLYWYRQAAGRGLQLLFYSVGIGQISSEVPQNLSASRPQDRQFILSSKKLLLSDSGFYLCAWSVSPEQYFGPGTRLTVT.

This clonotype was seen a handful of times. This chain joins TRBV10-3 and TRBJ2-4; TRBD1 agrees at 7 bases. The CDR3 sequence is 15 residues long. Germline loops: CDR1 ENHRY, CDR2 SYGVKD. The V segment lost 5 bases and the J segment 1 base; nucleotides outside the gene matches: 5. CDR3 residues: CAISSGTDAKNIQYF. CDR3 DNA sequence: TGTGCCATCAGTTCCGGGACAGATGCCAAAAACATTCAGTACTTC.

This clonotype came up many times. This chain connects TRBV28 to TRBJ1-2; no firm D call. Trimming took off 6 bases at V and 4 bases at J, with 15 bases between the two ends. From germline, CDR1 is MDHEN and CDR2 SYDVKM. The CDR3 has 14 residues. The chain's CDR3 is CASRGSGPLYGYTF. DNA of the CDR3: TGTGCCAGCAGGGGTTCGGGTCCCCTCTATGGCTACACCTTC.

This clonotype has a count of ten or more. The J gene is TRBJ2-5, the V gene TRBV28; D not resolved. The CDR3 is made up of 15 amino acids. Trimming stripped 7 bases from V and 5 bases from J, with 20 bases between. CDR1 is MDHEN and CDR2 is SYDVKM in the germline V gene. The CDR3 nucleotides read TGTGCCAGCAATCAGGCAGAAGGCAATTGGGAGACCCAGTACTTC. The encoded protein is CASNQAEGNWETQYF. Based on the CDR3 plus reference TRBV28 and TRBJ2-5, the full variable domain is DVKVTQSSRYLVKRTGEKVFLECVQDMDHENMFWYRQDPGLGLRLIYFSYDVKMKEKGDIPEGYSVSREKKERFSLILESASTNQTSMYLCASNQAEGNWETQYFGPGTRLLVL.